This T cell receptor beta chain was sequenced for a study of cytomegalovirus exposure and HLA in healthy donors. The PCR was carried out with 60 Vbeta primers and 13 Jbeta primers. Some clones are missing from TCRdb's copy, which holds only in-frame ones; the method was immunoSEQ multiplex PCR. The sample includes hundreds of thousands of clones, roughly 80% seen only once; the top ten take around 4%. Germline trimming cut 4 bases from V and 4 bases from J; bases unmatched to any gene: 4. Germline V gene data show CDR1 as LNHDA and CDR2 as SQIVND (reference sequence). The CDR3 is made up of 16 amino acids. A word on this clone: Its antigen is not known.

Overall study results and limits: Follow-up analysis seemed to connect common viral pathogens with several of the most significant clusters identified.

The sequence derives from a male donor in good health and CMV-seronegative. The sample comprised PBMCs. The gene calls are TRBV19 and TRBJ2-1; 13 bases fit TRBD2. The CDR3 loop is CASSTAGLAGYNEQFF. CDR3 sequence (DNA): TGTGCCAGTAGTACCGCGGGACTAGCGGGGTACAATGAGCAGTTCTTC.